This passage covers 15 T cell receptor beta chains from one sample sequenced in a study of shared clonotypes between healthy human individuals. The table came from immunoSEQ multiplex PCR; TCRdb's copy has only in-frame clones and leaves some out. The sample carries roughly 1 million clones, approximately 78% recorded once. Sample: memory CD4+ T cells from PBMCs. Subset described: CD45RA-negative fraction. These TCRs come from a man younger than 35 in good health. Some clones in this sample may be carry-over from other donors' samples.

The V and J genes are TRBV7-9 and TRBJ2-3; D may be TRBD2 (5 bases). Germline assignment: CDR1 SEHNR and CDR2 FQNEAQ (reference sequence). CDR3 length: 13 residues. Deletions cut 4 bases from V and 8 bases from J, with 13 bases between. CDR3 DNA: TGTGCCAGCAGCTACCAAGGAGCGGTTACGCAGTATTTT. Protein sequence: CASSYQGAVTQYF. Supplemented by reference TRBV7-9 and TRBJ2-3, the full variable domain reads DTGVSQNPRHKITKRGQNVTFRCDPISEHNRLYWYRQTLGQGPEFLTYFQNEAQLEKSRLLSDRFSAERPKGSFSTLEIQRTEQGDSAMYLCASSYQGAVTQYFGPGTRLTVL.

This clone was detected only a few times. This chain connects TRBV28 to TRBJ2-7, with TRBD1 matching over 7 bases. Per the germline V gene, CDR1 is MDHEN and CDR2 is SYDVKM. The length of the CDR3 is 17 residues. The J segment lost 2 bases and the V segment lost 2 bases, leaving 12 bases of the junction unmatched. CDR3 sequence: CASSLISFGGQPYEQYF. The CDR3 DNA sequence: TGTGCCAGCAGTTTAATCTCTTTTGGGGGACAGCCCTACGAGCAGTACTTC.

This clone was detected ten times or more. The chain carries TRBV7-2 and TRBJ2-7; 7 positions agree with TRBD1. The V gene end was trimmed by 2 bases and the J gene end by 1 base; junction bases not matched to a gene: 2. Germline lookup yields CDR1 SGHTA and CDR2 FQGNSA. The CDR3 loop spans 14 amino acids. The CDR3 spells CASSLMGQSYEQYF. In DNA, the CDR3 is TGTGCCAGCAGCTTAATGGGACAGTCCTACGAGCAGTACTTC.

The V call is TRBV18, the J call TRBJ1-6; D is unclear. The germline V and J ends were trimmed by 3 bases and 8 bases, with 11 bases remaining between them. Germline CDR1 and CDR2: KGHSH and LQKENI. The CDR3 totals 14 residues. The CDR3 here is CASSPVGTYSPLHF. The CDR3 region has the DNA TGTGCCAGCTCACCGGTTGGCACTTATTCACCCCTCCACTTT.

The chain couples TRBV28 to TRBJ1-1, with TRBD1 identical over 7 bases. The germline V gene encodes CDR1 MDHEN and CDR2 SYDVKM. The V and J ends lost 7 bases and 4 bases, in that order; junction bases with no gene match: 12. This CDR3 region has 15 residues. CDR3 residues: CASIQGGGAGTEAFF. CDR3 nucleotides: TGTGCCAGCATCCAGGGGGGGGGCGCGGGCACTGAAGCTTTCTTT.

The chain joins TRBV7-3 to TRBJ2-1, with 9 nucleotides matching TRBD2. V was clipped by 2 bases and J by 4 bases; unmatched bases: 3. Germline V gene sequence: CDR1 SGHTA, CDR2 FQGTGA. There are 15 residues in the CDR3. The CDR3 region has the DNA TGTGCCAGCAGCTTAGAGCTAGCGGGATACAATGAGCAGTTCTTC. This gives the protein CASSLELAGYNEQFF.

This chain joins TRBV7-6 and TRBJ2-7; D not resolved. The CDR3 has 14 residues. Trimming removed 1 base from V and 2 bases from J, with 9 bases in between. Germline loops: CDR1 SGHVS, CDR2 FNYEAQ. DNA of the CDR3: TGTGCCAGCAGCTTAGGTAGTGGCCCCTACGAGCAGTACTTC. This translates into CASSLGSGPYEQYF.

CDR3 DNA: TGTGCCAGCAGCTCCGGTTGGGGAGGGGGAGAGACCCAGTACTTC. It encodes CASSSGWGGGETQYF. J is TRBJ2-5 and V is TRBV6-5, with a weak D call TRBD2 (7 bases). Deletions cut 6 bases from V and 4 bases from J, with 18 bases between. The germline V gene has CDR1 MNHEY and CDR2 SVGAGI. The CDR3 spans 15 residues.

Details on this clone: This specimen includes other DNA sequences encoding the same CDR3. The chain uses TRBV9 and TRBJ1-3; no definite D call. V dropped 2 bases and J dropped 4 bases, with 7 bases sitting between them. This CDR3 has 13 residues. CDR1 and CDR2 (germline): SGDLS, YYNGEE. The CDR3, as DNA: TGTGCCAGCAGCGTCGGGGTCGGAAACACCATATATTTT. Protein: CASSVGVGNTIYF.

The V and J genes are TRBV27 and TRBJ2-7; 10 positions agree with TRBD1. CDR1 is MNHEY and CDR2 is SMNVEV in the germline V gene (reference sequence). V trimming: 7 bases; J trimming: 2 bases; junction bases outside the gene matches: 8. The CDR3 totals 15 residues. The CDR3 nucleotides read TGTGCCAGCACCAGATCCGGGACAGGGGCCTACGAGCAGTACTTC. It is translated as CASTRSGTGAYEQYF.

Note on this clone: This CDR3 is also generated by other DNA sequences in the sample. The chain joins TRBV5-1 to TRBJ2-7, with D uncertain. From germline, CDR1 is SGHRS and CDR2 YFSETQ. The CDR3 covers 13 residues. V gave up 0 bases and J gave up 0 bases, with 4 bases separating them. CDR3 sequence: CASSLAVSYEQYF. CDR3 DNA sequence: TGCGCCAGCAGCTTGGCGGTCTCCTACGAGCAGTACTTC. Full variable domain (missing parts from reference TRBV5-1 and TRBJ2-7): KAGVTQTPRYLIKTRGQQVTLSCSPISGHRSVSWYQQTPGQGLQFLFEYFSETQRNKGNFPGRFSGRQFSNSRSEMNVSTLELGDSALYLCASSLAVSYEQYFGPGTRLTVT.

The chain combines TRBV28 with TRBJ2-2, with D possibly matching TRBD2 (5 bases). Trimming pared 2 bases from V and 4 bases from J, leaving 11 bases between. The CDR3 is 15 amino acids. Looked up from germline, CDR1 is MDHEN and CDR2 is SYDVKM. The CDR3: CASSLRGAGTGELFF. The CDR3 DNA is TGTGCCAGCAGTTTACGGGGAGCTGGCACCGGGGAGCTGTTTTTT.

This chain uses TRBV4-2 with TRBJ1-2, with D unresolved. The germline V gene has CDR1 LGHNA and CDR2 YNFKEQ. The CDR3 totals 14 residues. V lost 0 bases and J 4 bases, leaving 9 bases between the germline ends. This chain's CDR3 is CASSQEVGGYGYTF. Here the CDR3 DNA reads TGTGCCAGCAGCCAAGAAGTGGGAGGCTATGGCTACACCTTC.

The CDR3: CRAGTDTQYF. The CDR3 DNA reads as TGCAGGGCAGGGACAGATACGCAGTATTTT. V is TRBV29-1 and J is TRBJ2-3; TRBD1 might be the D (5 bases). Germline CDR1 and CDR2: SQVTM and ANQGSEA. The length of the CDR3 is 10 residues.

Remarks on this clone: One end of the junction varies from germline; a read error may be responsible. The rearrangement joins TRBV30 to TRBJ2-3; 9 nucleotides agree with TRBD1. CDR1 is GTSNPN and CDR2 is SVGIG in the germline V gene (reference sequence). The CDR3 contains 14 residues. The CDR3 coding sequence is TGTGCCTGGGGGACAGGGCAAGGAGCAGATGCGCAGTATTTT. It encodes CAWGTGQGADAQYF.